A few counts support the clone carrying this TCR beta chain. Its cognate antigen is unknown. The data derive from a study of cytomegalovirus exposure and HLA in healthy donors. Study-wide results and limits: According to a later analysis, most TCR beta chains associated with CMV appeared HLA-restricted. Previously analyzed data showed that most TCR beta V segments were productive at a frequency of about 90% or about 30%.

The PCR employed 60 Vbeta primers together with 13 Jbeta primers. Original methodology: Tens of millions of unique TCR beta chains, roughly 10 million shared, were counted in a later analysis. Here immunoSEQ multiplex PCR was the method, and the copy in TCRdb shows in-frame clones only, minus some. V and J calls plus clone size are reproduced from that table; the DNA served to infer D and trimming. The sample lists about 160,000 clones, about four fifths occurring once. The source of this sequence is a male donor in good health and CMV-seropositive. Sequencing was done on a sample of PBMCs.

The DNA of the CDR3 is TGTGCCAGCAGCCAACCCGGGACAGGGTTCCACGAGCAGTACTTC. It translates to CASSQPGTGFHEQYF. This chain joins TRBV4-2 and TRBJ2-7; 9 bases agree with TRBD1. This CDR3 spans 15 amino acids. The junction had 7 bases not matched to a gene; V was cut back by 2 bases and J by 5 bases. CDR1 and CDR2 (germline): LGHNA, YNFKEQ.